These 20 T cell receptor beta chains originate from one sample sequenced in a study of blood T cell repertoires in COVID-19. Produced via immunoSEQ multiplex PCR; TCRdb's table is partial and in-frame only. This sample yields fewer than 200,000 clones, of which under 90% are seen a single time; over 2% belongs to the top ten. Input material: peripheral blood. The receptors stem from a woman older than 75 with acute or convalescent COVID-19.

The chain has TRBV15 and TRBJ1-1, with 8 bases lining up with TRBD1. CDR1 and CDR2 from the germline V gene are LNHNV and YYDKDF (reference sequence). Losses at the gene ends were 1 base for V and 1 base for J; bases not matched to a gene: 2. The CDR3 covers 15 residues. The CDR3: CATSRGQGPNTEAFF. The CDR3 DNA reads TGTGCCACCAGCAGAGGACAGGGGCCGAACACTGAAGCTTTCTTT.

This chain uses TRBV7-2 with TRBJ1-5, with D hard to call. CDR3 length: 14 amino acids. V lost 2 bases and J 7 bases, leaving 12 bases between the germline ends. Germline CDR1 and CDR2: SGHTA and FQGNSA. The DNA for the CDR3 is TGTGCCAGCAGCTTAAACCGGGTTGAACAGCCCCAGCATTTT. This gives the protein CASSLNRVEQPQHF.

There are a few counts of this clone. Other DNA sequences within the sample encode an identical CDR3. The genes are TRBV7-2 and TRBJ1-2; 8 nucleotides match TRBD1. This CDR3 contains 13 residues. The V and J ends lost 5 bases and 4 bases, in that order; junction bases with no gene match: 3. The germline V gene has CDR1 SGHTA and CDR2 FQGNSA. The CDR3 reads CASSTDRAYGYTF. DNA of the CDR3: TGTGCCAGCAGCACGGACAGGGCCTATGGCTACACCTTC.

The gene calls are TRBV4-1 and TRBJ2-5, with TRBD2 matching 10 bases. The CDR3 covers 15 residues. Germline trimming cut 4 bases from V and 5 bases from J; bases unmatched to any gene: 7. Germline values: CDR1 MGHRA, CDR2 YSYEKL. For the CDR3, the DNA is TGCGCCAGCAGCCCCCGGCTAGCGGGGGAGGAGACCCAGTACTTC. Translation: CASSPRLAGEETQYF.

J is TRBJ2-2 and V is TRBV30; D gene ambiguous. Germline V gene data show CDR1 as GTSNPN and CDR2 as SVGIG (reference sequence). V shed 2 bases and J shed 3 bases, with 7 bases lying between them. CDR3 length equals 13 residues. The CDR3: CAWSIQDTGELFF. CDR3 bases: TGTGCCTGGAGTATCCAGGACACCGGGGAGCTGTTTTTT.

DNA for the CDR3: TGCGCCAGCAGCCAAGGACTCCTAGCGCGGACCTACAATGAGCAGTTCTTC. Protein: CASSQGLLARTYNEQFF. The V call is TRBV4-1, the J call TRBJ2-1; D is perhaps TRBD2 (6 bases). CDR1 and CDR2 from the germline V gene are MGHRA and YSYEKL. The V gene lost 1 base and the J gene lost 2 bases, with 15 bases spanning the gap. The CDR3 sequence is 17 residues long.

V gene TRBV9 combines with J gene TRBJ2-3; a weak D match, TRBD1 (5 bases). The germline V gene encodes CDR1 SGDLS and CDR2 YYNGEE. Trimming shortened V by 7 bases and J by 0 bases, and 12 bases separated the two germline ends. This CDR3 comprises 14 residues. The DNA of the CDR3 is TGTGCCAGCCGACCTGACAGTAGCACAGATACGCAGTATTTT. This translates into CASRPDSSTDTQYF.

This chain uses TRBV10-3 with TRBJ2-5; 12 bases agree with TRBD2. Looked up from germline, CDR1 is ENHRY and CDR2 is SYGVKD. CDR3 size: 16 residues. V shed 4 bases and J 0 bases; nucleotides not matched to a gene: 3. The CDR3 sequence is CAISGGLAGNQETQYF. The CDR3 DNA reads as TGTGCCATCAGTGGGGGACTAGCGGGTAACCAAGAGACCCAGTACTTC.

This clone came up a few times. The sample carries other DNA sequences with the same CDR3. The CDR3 DNA sequence: TGTGCCAGCAGACGCGACTACGAGCAGTACTTC. Translating gives CASRRDYEQYF. The chain combines TRBV6-5 with TRBJ2-7; D uncertain. This CDR3 contains 11 residues. Trimming shortened V by 6 bases and J by 3 bases, and 6 bases separated the two germline ends. Germline assignment: CDR1 MNHEY and CDR2 SVGAGI.

The V gene is TRBV28, the J gene TRBJ2-1, with TRBD2 matching over 9 bases. The CDR3 extends over 14 amino acids. Germline V gene lookup returns CDR1 MDHEN and CDR2 SYDVKM. Germline trimming cut 10 bases from V and 8 bases from J; bases unmatched to any gene: 12. CDR3 bases: TGTGCCACCCGTCTGGGCGGGAGGGCCCATGAGCAGTTCTTC. Translated, it gives CATRLGGRAHEQFF.

The rearrangement joins TRBV5-6 to TRBJ1-5, with 10 bases aligning to TRBD1. Per the germline V gene, CDR1 is SGHDT and CDR2 is YYEEEE. The CDR3 length is 16 residues. V shed 4 bases and J 0 bases; nucleotides not matched to a gene: 4. The CDR3: CASSPGTGDSNQPQHF. CDR3 nucleotide sequence: TGTGCCAGCAGCCCGGGGACAGGGGATAGCAATCAGCCCCAGCATTTT.

This clone appeared a single time. The chain recombines TRBV5-6 with TRBJ1-1, with a possible D match to TRBD1 (6 bases). Germline V gene sequence: CDR1 SGHDT, CDR2 YYEEEE. The CDR3 sequence is 16 residues long. V was pared by 0 bases and J by 0 bases, with 12 bases between. The CDR3 region has the DNA TGTGCCAGCAGCTTGGGGCCGGGGACACTGAACACTGAAGCTTTCTTT. The encoded protein is CASSLGPGTLNTEAFF.

The chain employs TRBV28 and TRBJ1-4; no clear D gene. CDR3 length: 14 residues. V was trimmed by 3 bases and J by 6 bases, leaving 11 bases between them. Germline V gives CDR1 MDHEN, CDR2 SYDVKM. The CDR3 here is CASSFRRRDEKLFF. The CDR3 DNA sequence: TGTGCCAGCAGTTTTCGGCGGAGGGATGAAAAACTGTTTTTT.

The chain carries TRBV18 and TRBJ2-7, with TRBD1 matching over 8 bases. Germline V gene sequence: CDR1 KGHSH, CDR2 LQKENI. V dropped 2 bases and J dropped 7; count of bases not matched to a gene: 7. This CDR3 is built from 14 residues. DNA for the CDR3: TGTGCCAGCTCACCAAAGGACAGGGAAAGGGAGCAGTACTTC. Translation gives CASSPKDREREQYF.

On this clone: The sample holds other DNA sequences that translate to the same CDR3. The chain employs TRBV19 and TRBJ2-5; a weak D match, TRBD1 (5 bases). This CDR3 contains 14 residues. The germline V and J ends were trimmed by 1 base and 4 bases, with 10 bases remaining between them. Per germline, CDR1 LNHDA and CDR2 SQIVND (reference sequence). The CDR3 protein is CASSIGRVGETQYF. CDR3 in DNA: TGTGCCAGTAGTATAGGCAGGGTGGGAGAGACCCAGTACTTC. The variable domain in full, with the rest retrieved from reference TRBV19 and TRBJ2-5, is DGGITQSPKYLFRKEGQNVTLSCEQNLNHDAMYWYRQDPGQGLRLIYYSQIVNDFQKGDIAEGYSVSREKKESFPLTVTSAQKNPTAFYLCASSIGRVGETQYFGPGTRLLVL.

The chain is built from TRBV27 and TRBJ2-1; 11 nucleotides match TRBD2. Germline-derived CDR1 and CDR2 are MNHEY and SMNVEV (reference sequence). Trimming cost V 2 bases and J 9 bases; bases outside gene matches: 3. The CDR3 runs to 14 residues. DNA for the CDR3: TGTGCCAGCAGTTTACTAGCGGGAGGTAGTGAGCAGTTCTTC. Amino acid sequence: CASSLLAGGSEQFF.

V gene TRBV10-3 combines with J gene TRBJ2-7; 10 bases line up with TRBD2. With V trimmed by 11 bases and J by 5 bases, 12 bases remained unmatched. Germline V gene lookup returns CDR1 ENHRY and CDR2 SYGVKD. CDR3 length: 14 amino acids. CDR3 in DNA: TGTGCCGCCGATCAAGGGCTAGCGGGAGACGAGCAGTACTTC. Its protein product is CAADQGLAGDEQYF.

V and J are TRBV7-9 and TRBJ2-3; perhaps TRBD2 as D (5 bases). The CDR3 runs 13 residues. Trimming left V 2 bases short and J 7 bases short, with 10 bases between. Germline V lookup: CDR1 SEHNR, CDR2 FQNEAQ (reference sequence). CDR3 DNA sequence: TGTGCCAGCAGCTTATTTGAGGGAAATACGCAGTATTTT. Its translation: CASSLFEGNTQYF.

This clone was recorded a few times. V gene TRBV7-2 combines with J gene TRBJ1-2; 7 positions match TRBD1. V was clipped by 6 bases and J by 8 bases; unmatched bases: 15. The CDR3 contains 15 residues. Germline V lookup: CDR1 SGHTA, CDR2 FQGNSA. Written as DNA, the CDR3 is TGTGCCAGCAGTCTAGATACGGCAGGGGGAGCAGGCTACACCTTC. Its translation is CASSLDTAGGAGYTF.

Here the CDR3 reads CASTGRENQPQHF. CDR3 nucleotides: TGTGCCAGTACCGGACGGGAAAATCAGCCCCAGCATTTT. This rearrangement joins TRBV19 to TRBJ1-5; D is undetermined. Germline V gene data show CDR1 as LNHDA and CDR2 as SQIVND (reference sequence). Trimming took off 7 bases at V and 4 bases at J, with 11 bases between the two ends. The length of the CDR3 is 13 residues.